The 24 T cell receptor beta chains below come from one sample, sequenced in a study of shared clonotypes between healthy human individuals. Repertoires were generated with immunoSEQ multiplex PCR, while TCRdb's copy carries only in-frame clones and drops some. The sample consists of 1.5 million to 1.9 million clones, approximately 98% of them appearing once. Sequencing was carried out using naive CD4+ T cells sorted from blood. Subset of the sample: CD45RA+ positively selected. These TCRs come from a man under 40 in good health.

Only one count was recorded for this clone. The V gene is TRBV18, the J gene TRBJ1-1; 7 nucleotides align to TRBD1. V lost 5 bases to trimming and J lost 0 bases; unmatched junction nucleotides: 15. Germline-derived CDR1 and CDR2 are KGHSH and LQKENI. This CDR3 is 18 amino acids long. The CDR3 DNA reads as TGTGCCAGCTCAACAACCACAGGGGACGTGGACATGAACACTGAAGCTTTCTTT. This sequence encodes CASSTTTGDVDMNTEAFF.

This rearrangement joins TRBV28 to TRBJ1-5; TRBD1 matches 7 bases. The CDR3 spans 12 residues. Losses at the gene ends were 6 bases for V and 10 bases for J; bases not matched to a gene: 6. Germline V gene sequence: CDR1 MDHEN, CDR2 SYDVKM. Written as DNA, the CDR3 is TGTGCCAGCAGCTACGGGACAGAACCCCAGCATTTT. Protein product: CASSYGTEPQHF.

This clone appeared a single time. J is TRBJ1-1 and V is TRBV5-6; tentative D call: TRBD1 (5 bases). CDR1 SGHDT and CDR2 YYEEEE come from the germline V gene. V lost 4 bases and J lost 4, with 11 bases in between. The CDR3 has 13 amino acids. CDR3 nucleotide sequence: TGTGCCAGCAGCATACATGGGACCACTGAAGCTTTCTTT. This codes for CASSIHGTTEAFF.

This chain connects TRBV5-1 to TRBJ1-1; no clear D gene. This CDR3 spans 14 amino acids. CDR1 and CDR2 (germline): SGHRS, YFSETQ. Trimming took off 1 base at V and 0 bases at J, with 7 bases between the two ends. The CDR3 nucleotides read TGCGCCAGCAGCTTGCCTCAGATGAACACTGAAGCTTTCTTT. Translated: CASSLPQMNTEAFF.

The chain couples TRBV6-1 to TRBJ2-3; tentatively, D is TRBD2 (6 bases). CDR1 MNHNS and CDR2 SASEGT come from the germline V gene. The CDR3 loop spans 14 amino acids. V was cut by 3 bases and J by 6 bases, with 13 bases left in between. The CDR3 sequence: CASSEGGTRDTQYF. CDR3 bases: TGTGCCAGCAGTGAGGGGGGAACAAGGGATACGCAGTATTTT.

This chain uses TRBV5-6 with TRBJ1-1, with 8 bases that match TRBD1. Germline V gives CDR1 SGHDT, CDR2 YYEEEE. V lost 2 bases, J lost 0 bases, and 6 bases stayed unmatched. CDR3 size: 16 residues. In DNA form, the CDR3 reads TGTGCCAGCAGCTTCCTGAACAGGGGGGTGAACACTGAAGCTTTCTTT. Amino acid sequence: CASSFLNRGVNTEAFF.

The gene calls are TRBV5-5 and TRBJ2-7; possibly TRBD1 for D (6 bases). Germline V gene data show CDR1 as SGHKS and CDR2 as YYEKEE (reference sequence). The V end was cut by 2 bases, the J end by 3 bases, with 15 bases between. The CDR3 is made up of 15 amino acids. The CDR3 sequence: CASSLPRLGGYEQYF. The CDR3 DNA follows: TGTGCCAGCAGCTTACCCCGGCTAGGGGGCTACGAGCAGTACTTC.

The chain carries TRBV6-1 and TRBJ2-7; 7 bases map to TRBD1. The CDR3 runs 17 residues. V shed 0 bases, J shed 2 bases, and the junction held 10 bases outside the gene matches. Germline V gene data show CDR1 as MNHNS and CDR2 as SASEGT. CDR3 nucleotides: TGTGCCAGCAGTGAAGCTAGGAGACAGGGTGTAACCTACGAGCAGTACTTC. Its protein product is CASSEARRQGVTYEQYF.

The rearrangement joins TRBV5-1 to TRBJ2-1; D perhaps matches TRBD2 (6 bases). Looked up from germline, CDR1 is SGHRS and CDR2 is YFSETQ. V was shortened by 1 base and J by 6 bases, with 17 bases between the two germline ends. The CDR3 is made up of 16 amino acids. The CDR3 sequence: CASSLWAAGPSNEQFF. As DNA, the CDR3 is TGCGCCAGCAGCTTGTGGGCGGCGGGACCGTCCAATGAGCAGTTCTTC. Supplemented by reference TRBV5-1 and TRBJ2-1, the full variable domain reads KAGVTQTPRYLIKTRGQQVTLSCSPISGHRSVSWYQQTPGQGLQFLFEYFSETQRNKGNFPGRFSGRQFSNSRSEMNVSTLELGDSALYLCASSLWAAGPSNEQFFGPGTRLTVL.

V is TRBV5-1 and J is TRBJ1-5; D gene unclear. The germline CDR1 and CDR2 sequences are SGHRS and YFSETQ. V was pared by 4 bases and J by 4 bases, with 9 bases between. This CDR3 comprises 13 residues. CDR3 coding DNA: TGCGCCAGCAGCAGGGCCCCAAATCAGCCCCAGCATTTT. Its protein is CASSRAPNQPQHF.

The count of this clone is one. This chain uses TRBV2 with TRBJ2-3; D is tentatively TRBD1 or TRBD2 (5 bases each). V lost 7 bases and J 3 bases, leaving 14 bases between the germline ends. The CDR3 has 14 amino acids. Germline CDR1 SNHLY, CDR2 FYNNEI. CDR3 sequence reads: CASTQDGGTDTQYF. In DNA form, the CDR3 reads TGTGCCAGCACCCAAGATGGGGGAACAGATACGCAGTATTTT.

This chain connects TRBV7-8 to TRBJ1-5; 7 bases line up with TRBD1. CDR3 length equals 16 residues. The J segment lost 3 bases and the V segment lost 5 bases, leaving 10 bases of the junction unmatched. Germline CDR1 SGHVS, CDR2 FQNEAQ. CDR3 sequence: CASSPGGQGLNQPQHF. The CDR3, as DNA: TGTGCCAGCAGCCCAGGGGGGCAGGGGCTCAATCAGCCCCAGCATTTT.

The chain links TRBV11-2 to TRBJ2-7; 10 nucleotides agree with TRBD2. The CDR3 runs to 19 residues. Germline lookup yields CDR1 SGHAT and CDR2 FQNNGV. V shed 6 bases and J 2 bases; nucleotides not matched to a gene: 19. CDR3 sequence: CASRGRSLTSGEETYEQYF. The CDR3 region has the DNA TGTGCCAGCAGGGGCCGATCCCTAACTAGCGGGGAGGAAACCTACGAGCAGTACTTC.

This chain links TRBV5-1 with TRBJ2-3, with 10 positions matching TRBD2. CDR1 and CDR2 (germline): SGHRS, YFSETQ. The ends lost 1 base at V and 1 base at J; junction bases unmatched: 9. The CDR3 covers 18 residues. Written as DNA, the CDR3 is TGCGCCAGCAGCTTGCAGCTAGCGGGAGTGCCGGGCACAGATACGCAGTATTTT. The encoded protein is CASSLQLAGVPGTDTQYF. The variable domain in full, with the rest retrieved from reference TRBV5-1 and TRBJ2-3, is KAGVTQTPRYLIKTRGQQVTLSCSPISGHRSVSWYQQTPGQGLQFLFEYFSETQRNKGNFPGRFSGRQFSNSRSEMNVSTLELGDSALYLCASSLQLAGVPGTDTQYFGPGTRLTVL.

With regard to this clone: One end of the junction varies from germline; a read error may be responsible. The chain carries TRBV7-3 and TRBJ1-1; unclear D gene. The CDR3 covers 9 residues. The germline V gene has CDR1 SGHTA and CDR2 FQGTGA. The CDR3 loop reads CASSPRGVF. Here the CDR3 DNA reads TGTGCCAGCAGCCCCCGTGGGGTCTTT.

V and J are TRBV18 and TRBJ2-1, with TRBD1 as a possible D gene (6 bases). V gave up 1 base and J gave up 7 bases, with 23 bases separating them. The CDR3 runs to 18 residues. Germline loops: CDR1 KGHSH, CDR2 LQKENI. The CDR3 is CASSPRFQDSRWGNEQFF. The CDR3 coding sequence is TGTGCCAGCTCACCACGGTTCCAGGACAGCCGGTGGGGGAATGAGCAGTTCTTC.

V gene TRBV7-2 combines with J gene TRBJ2-1, with a weak D call TRBD1 (7 bases). This CDR3 contains 15 residues. Trimming took 7 bases from V and 10 from J, leaving 23 bases between them. In germline, CDR1 is SGHTA, CDR2 FQGNSA. The CDR3 here is CASNVGLTGRREQFF. In nucleotides, the CDR3 is TGTGCCAGCAACGTTGGACTGACAGGGAGGAGGGAGCAGTTCTTC.

V is TRBV19 and J is TRBJ2-1, with D perhaps TRBD1 (6 bases). Deletions cut 9 bases from V and 3 bases from J, with 12 bases between. The germline V gene encodes CDR1 LNHDA and CDR2 SQIVND (reference sequence). The CDR3 runs 13 residues. The CDR3 DNA reads as TGTGCCAGCTCACAGGGTCACTACAATGAGCAGTTCTTC. It is translated as CASSQGHYNEQFF.

V usage is TRBV13 and J usage is TRBJ2-7; D is possibly TRBD1 (6 bases). CDR1 is PRHDT, CDR2 FYEKMQ, per germline (reference sequence). The CDR3 spans 15 residues. The germline V and J ends were trimmed by 4 bases and 0 bases, with 13 bases remaining between them. The CDR3 protein is CASSSDRNPSYEQYF. The CDR3, as DNA: TGTGCCAGCAGCTCGGACAGAAATCCCTCCTACGAGCAGTACTTC.

This clone was picked up one time. The V gene is TRBV7-2, the J gene TRBJ2-1; 7 bases are a match to TRBD2. V lost 1 base, J lost 7 bases, and 10 bases stayed unmatched. Germline lookup yields CDR1 SGHTA and CDR2 FQGNSA. There are 16 residues in the CDR3. The CDR3 sequence is CASSLEGGRIGNEQFF. The CDR3 region has the DNA TGTGCCAGCAGCTTAGAAGGCGGGAGAATCGGAAATGAGCAGTTCTTC. Using reference TRBV7-2 and TRBJ2-1 for the parts outside the CDR3, the full variable domain is GAGVSQSPSNKVTEKGKDVELRCDPISGHTALYWYRQSLGQGLEFLIYFQGNSAPDKSGLPSDRFSAERTGGSVSTLTIQRTQQEDSAVYLCASSLEGGRIGNEQFFGPGTRLTVL.

V and J are TRBV9 and TRBJ2-7; 15 bases agree with TRBD2. Germline CDR1 is SGDLS and CDR2 is YYNGEE. This CDR3 contains 21 residues. Germline trimming cut 3 bases from V and 3 bases from J; bases unmatched to any gene: 19. CDR3 DNA sequence: TGTGCCAGCAGCGCCCTAACCGTCCACGGACTAGCGGGAGGGCCCAACTACGAGCAGTACTTC. It codes for CASSALTVHGLAGGPNYEQYF.

The V gene is TRBV28, the J gene TRBJ2-7; tentatively, D is TRBD2 (6 bases). Trimming stripped 1 base from V and 6 bases from J, with 16 bases between. The germline gives CDR1 MDHEN, CDR2 SYDVKM. The CDR3 contains 15 residues. CDR3: CASSLFGGYGSEQYF. The DNA for the CDR3 is TGTGCCAGCAGTTTATTCGGAGGGTACGGGTCCGAGCAGTACTTC.

The genes are TRBV9 and TRBJ2-3; tentatively, D is TRBD1 (6 bases). Trimming left V 3 bases short and J 6 bases short, with 17 bases between. Per the germline V gene, CDR1 is SGDLS and CDR2 is YYNGEE. The length of the CDR3 is 15 residues. The CDR3 nucleotides are TGTGCCAGCAGCGCACAACAGGGATTCTCGGATACGCAGTATTTT. Protein product: CASSAQQGFSDTQYF.

The rearrangement joins TRBV5-4 to TRBJ2-3; either TRBD1 or TRBD2 may fit D (5 bases each). CDR1 SGHNT and CDR2 YYREEE come from the germline V gene (reference sequence). V was cut by 3 bases and J by 4 bases, with 18 bases left in between. The CDR3 spans 16 residues. CDR3 region: CASSYPKGLAPDTQYF. Written as DNA, the CDR3 is TGTGCCAGCAGCTACCCTAAGGGGCTAGCTCCAGATACGCAGTATTTT. Complete variable domain (other parts from reference TRBV5-4 and TRBJ2-3): ETGVTQSPTHLIKTRGQQVTLRCSSQSGHNTVSWYQQALGQGPQFIFQYYREEENGRGNFPPRFSGLQFPNYSSELNVNALELDDSALYLCASSYPKGLAPDTQYFGPGTRLTVL.